The 13 T cell receptor beta chains in this list originate from one sample, sequenced in a study of blood T cell repertoires in COVID-19. Sequencing was performed with immunoSEQ multiplex PCR; in TCRdb, only in-frame clones are kept and a portion is missing. The data show 45,000 to 55,000 clones, about four fifths seen once. Sequenced material: peripheral blood. The origin of the receptors is a man aged 50 to 59 with acute or convalescent COVID-19.

The chain joins TRBV27 to TRBJ2-3; 11 bases match TRBD1. V lost 0 bases to trimming and J lost 9 bases; unmatched junction nucleotides: 5. The CDR3 loop spans 15 amino acids. Germline loops: CDR1 MNHEY, CDR2 SMNVEV (reference sequence). CDR3 sequence: CASSLSGTGGGTQYF. CDR3 coding DNA: TGTGCCAGCAGTTTATCGGGGACAGGGGGTGGGACGCAGTATTTT.

This sequence joins TRBV5-1 and TRBJ1-2; perhaps TRBD1 as D (5 bases). Germline values: CDR1 SGHRS, CDR2 YFSETQ. The germline V and J ends were trimmed by 0 bases and 5 bases, with 8 bases remaining between them. The CDR3 sequence is 13 residues long. CDR3 DNA sequence: TGCGCCAGCAGCTTGGGACAGATTTATGGCTACACCTTC. This gives the protein CASSLGQIYGYTF.

Only a few counts were recorded for this clone. The J gene is TRBJ2-2, the V gene TRBV11-3; D call uncertain. With 3 bases removed from V and 2 bases from J, the gap between germline ends came to 7 bases. Germline V gene sequence: CDR1 SGHNT, CDR2 YENEEA. The CDR3 is made up of 14 amino acids. CDR3 sequence: CASSFDTNTGELFF. The CDR3 region has the DNA TGTGCCAGCAGCTTTGACACTAACACCGGGGAGCTGTTTTTT.

The chain's CDR3 is CASSPRQGQETQYF. For the CDR3, the DNA is TGTGCCAGCTCACCGAGACAGGGACAAGAGACCCAGTACTTC. The genes are TRBV18 and TRBJ2-5; 7 nucleotides line up with TRBD1. V shed 3 bases and J 2 bases; nucleotides not matched to a gene: 3. The CDR3 has 14 residues. Germline V CDR1 and CDR2: KGHSH, LQKENI.

The chain joins TRBV5-1 to TRBJ2-1, with TRBD1 identical over 8 bases. This CDR3 spans 12 amino acids. V lost 7 bases and J lost 9; bases outside the gene matches: 6. The germline V gene encodes CDR1 SGHRS and CDR2 YFSETQ. CDR3 nucleotide sequence: TGCGCCAGCGGACAGGGTTTAGGTGAGCAGTTCTTC. Its protein product is CASGQGLGEQFF.

The chain carries TRBV5-1 and TRBJ1-6; perhaps TRBD1 as D (6 bases). V was cut by 0 bases and J by 7 bases, with 11 bases left in between. The CDR3 is 15 amino acids. Per the germline V gene, CDR1 is SGHRS and CDR2 is YFSETQ. The DNA of the CDR3 is TGCGCCAGCAGCTTGGGAGGGGGACGGAATTCACCCCTCCACTTT. Translation gives CASSLGGGRNSPLHF.

Worth noting for this clone: Other DNA sequences from this sample encode an identical CDR3 as well. The gene calls are TRBV7-2 and TRBJ1-5; 7 bases fit TRBD1. The CDR3 runs 19 residues. Trimming removed 6 bases from V and 0 bases from J; junction bases left unmatched: 17. CDR1 and CDR2 (germline): SGHTA, FQGNSA. The CDR3 DNA follows: TGTGCCAGCAGTTTACGCCCCCCCCAGGGACAGTATAGCAATCAGCCCCAGCATTTT. Protein: CASSLRPPQGQYSNQPQHF.

This rearrangement joins TRBV28 to TRBJ1-1; perhaps TRBD1 as D (6 bases). The germline CDR1 and CDR2 sequences are MDHEN and SYDVKM. This CDR3 has 15 residues. The V end lost 8 bases, the J end lost 4 bases, and 20 bases lay between the germline ends. The DNA of the CDR3 is TGTGCCAGCTTACGGGGGGCCCATAAGGGCACTGAAGCTTTCTTT. This translates into CASLRGAHKGTEAFF.

This rearrangement joins TRBV29-1 to TRBJ2-3, with TRBD2 matching over 9 bases. In germline, CDR1 is SQVTM, CDR2 ANQGSEA. The CDR3 has 16 residues. V was clipped by 0 bases and J by 3 bases; unmatched bases: 7. The CDR3 spells CSVEDRLAGRTDTQYF. Written as DNA, the CDR3 is TGCAGCGTTGAAGATCGGCTAGCGGGGCGGACAGATACGCAGTATTTT.

DNA for the CDR3: TGTGCCAGCAGCCTTGAGGGCATAGATACGCAGTATTTT. The encoded protein is CASSLEGIDTQYF. The chain recombines TRBV11-3 with TRBJ2-3; a possible D gene is TRBD2 (5 bases). V was shortened by 5 bases and J by 5 bases, with 11 bases between the two germline ends. CDR1 and CDR2 (germline): SGHNT, YENEEA. This CDR3 is built from 13 residues.

The chain employs TRBV4-2 and TRBJ1-5; D remains unclear. V gave up 0 bases and J gave up 0 bases, with 6 bases separating them. CDR1 and CDR2 (germline): LGHNA, YNFKEQ. The CDR3 totals 15 residues. The CDR3 sequence: CASSQDLASNQPQHF. CDR3 in DNA: TGTGCCAGCAGCCAAGATCTAGCTAGCAATCAGCCCCAGCATTTT.

V and J are TRBV27 and TRBJ2-7; 11 positions match TRBD2. The junction had 16 bases not matched to a gene; V was cut back by 5 bases and J by 7 bases. The germline V gene has CDR1 MNHEY and CDR2 SMNVEV (reference sequence). The CDR3 consists of 17 residues. Here the CDR3 DNA reads TGTGCCAGCAGTGGCCCAGGGACTAGCGGTCTCCTGGGGGAGCAGTACTTC. Amino acids: CASSGPGTSGLLGEQYF.

The V and J genes are TRBV6-5 and TRBJ1-1; 9 bases map to TRBD1. CDR1 is MNHEY and CDR2 is SVGAGI in the germline V gene. This CDR3 is 14 amino acids long. V was pared by 7 bases and J by 7 bases, with 10 bases of the junction left unmatched. The CDR3 DNA follows: TGTGCCAGCAACAGGGGGCGCGGGGACGGTGAAGCTTTCTTT. Protein product: CASNRGRGDGEAFF.